The present TCR beta chain was sequenced within a study of CD4 T cells in relation to SARS-CoV-2 and coronaviruses. Generated by immunoSEQ multiplex PCR, the TCRdb table keeps only in-frame clones and is missing some. The data contain 65,000 or so clones, 80% to 90% of them singletons. CD4+ T cells from unexposed donors were obtained before the COVID-19 pandemic (2011-2018). Sequencing was carried out using memory CD4+ T cells from PBMCs. The origin of this receptor is a human donor in good health.

The CDR3: CASSYVTGGLLGSNQPQHF. In nucleotides, the CDR3 is TGTGCCAGCAGTTACGTGACAGGGGGCCTACTAGGGAGCAATCAGCCCCAGCATTTT. The chain combines TRBV6-2 or TRBV6-3 with TRBJ1-5; 10 bases map to TRBD1. The germline CDR1 and CDR2 sequences are MNHEY and SVGEGT. The CDR3 runs 19 residues. V shed 2 bases and J 1 base; nucleotides not matched to a gene: 11.